The present T cell receptor (beta chain) was sequenced within a study of blood T cell repertoires in COVID-19. Looking at the study overall: In each case, the material was cDNA or gDNA derived from T cells, B-cell-depleted T cells, or PBMCs.

TCRdb's copy holds only in-frame clones and misses some; the assay was immunoSEQ multiplex PCR. The sample has 250,000 to 300,000 clones; 75% to 90% are singletons. Per the germline V gene, CDR1 is SGHDT and CDR2 is YYEEEE. This CDR3 region has 15 residues. V lost 6 bases to trimming and J lost 4 bases, with 14 bases between them. Sequenced material: peripheral blood. The chain carries TRBV5-6 and TRBJ1-6, with no clear D. This clonotype was sampled from an older woman with COVID-19, enrolled during active disease. CDR3 protein: CASNPSTGYNSPLHF. In DNA form, the CDR3 reads TGTGCCAGCAACCCATCAACGGGATATAATTCACCCCTCCACTTT.